These 28 T cell receptor beta chains were sequenced from one sample in a study of blood T cells in healthy people across ages. A second PCR of roughly 7 to 11 cycles used a sample-barcoded 5' primer and a J-beta primer mix. TCRdb passed the 5' RACE reads through MiXCR, listing each CDR3 protein once. This sample has about 1.4 million distinct CDR3 sequences, with approximately 63% found just once. Material for sequencing was blood. The origin of the receptors is a man between 18 and 35 years old in good health.

Concerning this clonotype: At one boundary the junction diverges from the germline segment, which might be a read error. V usage is TRBV27 and J usage is TRBJ2-7; 8 bases line up with TRBD2. Germline assignment: CDR1 MNHEY and CDR2 SMNVEV (reference sequence). The CDR3 runs 15 residues. This chain's CDR3 is CASSLAGPILGEQYF. The CDR3 nucleotides are TGTGCTAGCAGTTTAGCGGGACCGATCTTAGGGGAGCAGTACTTC.

This clonotype was picked up one time. The rearrangement uses TRBV13 and TRBJ2-1; D unresolved. There are 13 residues in the CDR3. Between the trimmed V and J ends, which lost 4 bases and 5 bases, there was a span of 9 bases. CDR1 and CDR2 (germline): PRHDT, FYEKMQ (reference sequence). CDR3 sequence reads: CASSSSIHNEQFF. The CDR3, as DNA: TGTGCCAGCAGCTCCTCAATTCACAATGAGCAGTTCTTC.

In this sample, this clonotype turned up a few times. This chain uses TRBV29-1 with TRBJ2-5; weak D call: TRBD1 (7 bases). The V gene lost 7 bases and the J gene lost 5 bases, with 11 bases spanning the gap. Germline V gene data show CDR1 as SQVTM and CDR2 as ANQGSEA. CDR3 length: 11 amino acids. The CDR3 loop is CSGGTVETQYF. CDR3 DNA sequence: TGCAGCGGCGGGACAGTGGAGACCCAGTACTTC. Full variable domain (rest looked up from reference TRBV29-1 and TRBJ2-5): SAVISQKPSRDICQRGTSLTIQCQVDSQVTMMFWYRQQPGQSLTLIATANQGSEATYESGFVIDKFPISRPNLTFSTLTVSNMSPEDSSIYLCSGGTVETQYFGPGTRLLVL.

This clonotype was seen only a few times. No DNA is shown, since the ends of the CDR3 on it are uncertain; the CDR3 is the one TCRdb lists. This sequence joins TRBV6-2 or TRBV6-3 and TRBJ2-7; the table's D call of TRBD2 was not tested on the DNA. From germline, CDR1 is MNHEY and CDR2 SVGEGT. The CDR3 length is 15 residues, termini included. The CDR3 spells CASSTLRASPYEQYF.

This clonotype has more than one count but fewer than ten. This sequence joins TRBV7-9 and TRBJ2-7; D uncertain. The germline V gene encodes CDR1 SEHNR and CDR2 FQNEAQ (reference sequence). Trimming took off 8 bases at V and 4 bases at J, with 18 bases between the two ends. CDR3 length: 14 amino acids. The CDR3 sequence: CASQATPHVYEQYF. The CDR3 coding sequence is TGTGCCAGCCAAGCGACTCCACATGTGTACGAGCAGTACTTC. The full variable domain, its missing parts supplied by reference TRBV7-9 and TRBJ2-7, is DTGVSQNPRHKITKRGQNVTFRCDPISEHNRLYWYRQTLGQGPEFLTYFQNEAQLEKSRLLSDRFSAERPKGSFSTLEIQRTEQGDSAMYLCASQATPHVYEQYFGPGTRLTVT.

This clonotype was counted only a few times. The V call is TRBV6-2 or TRBV6-3, the J call TRBJ1-2, with D perhaps matching TRBD1 (5 bases). CDR3 length equals 11 residues. Trimming pared 5 bases from V and 8 bases from J, leaving 9 bases between. Germline-derived CDR1 and CDR2 are MNHEY and SVGEGT. The CDR3 DNA follows: TGTGCCAGCAGTGGGACCGAGGGCTACACCTTC. Its translation is CASSGTEGYTF.

This sequence joins TRBV20-1 and TRBJ2-1; 7 bases line up with TRBD2. The ends lost 7 bases at V and 7 bases at J; junction bases unmatched: 13. Germline loops: CDR1 DFQATT, CDR2 SNEGSKA (reference sequence). The CDR3 covers 14 residues. CDR3 nucleotides: TGCAGTGGTTGGAGTAGCGGGTTTCGAAATGAGCAGTTCTTC. Protein: CSGWSSGFRNEQFF.

The V call is TRBV25-1, the J call TRBJ2-7; D may match TRBD1 or TRBD2 (6 bases each). The tail of the sequence fits TRBJ2-4 better, so the J call may be wrong. This CDR3 has 16 amino acids. Germline V lookup: CDR1 MGHDK, CDR2 SYGVNS. The CDR3 DNA reads as TGTGCCAGCAGTGAACCTAAGCGAGGGGGGAGAAACATTCAGTACTTC. Translation gives CASSEPKRGGRNIQYF.

The chain carries TRBV20-1 and TRBJ2-2, with D tentatively TRBD2 (6 bases). Trimming stripped 0 bases from V and 2 bases from J, with 16 bases between. The germline V gene has CDR1 DFQATT and CDR2 SNEGSKA (reference sequence). The CDR3 consists of 17 residues. The DNA of the CDR3 is TGCAGTGCTAGAGAGAAGTTGGGGGGTGTAAACACCGGGGAGCTGTTTTTT. Protein sequence: CSAREKLGGVNTGELFF.

This chain links TRBV6-6 with TRBJ2-7; 10 bases fit TRBD1. This CDR3 has 16 amino acids. The germline V gene has CDR1 MNHNY and CDR2 SVGAGI (reference sequence). J lost 3 bases, V lost 3 bases, and 8 bases had no gene match. The CDR3 sequence: CASSYPRDRGFYEQYF. Written as DNA, the CDR3 is TGTGCCAGCAGTTATCCCCGGGACAGGGGTTTCTACGAGCAGTACTTC.

The rearrangement links TRBV20-1 to TRBJ2-1; 13 bases map to TRBD2. Germline V lookup: CDR1 DFQATT, CDR2 SNEGSKA (reference sequence). V lost 1 base and J lost 6; bases outside the gene matches: 0. This CDR3 has 14 amino acids. For the CDR3, the DNA is TGCAGTGCTAGAGGGACTAGCGGGAGCAATGAGCAGTTCTTC. Its protein product is CSARGTSGSNEQFF.

The J gene is TRBJ1-4, the V gene TRBV20-1; D possibly corresponds to TRBD1 (5 bases). V was shortened by 6 bases and J by 8 bases, with 19 bases between the two germline ends. The CDR3 loop spans 14 amino acids. Germline CDR1 is DFQATT and CDR2 is SNEGSKA (reference sequence). DNA of the CDR3: TGCAGTGCCCGAGGGGCGGTTCTTACCGAAAAACTGTTTTTT. Encoded protein: CSARGAVLTEKLFF.

The chain combines TRBV15 with TRBJ2-5, with 13 bases fitting TRBD2. Germline V gene data show CDR1 as LNHNV and CDR2 as YYDKDF (reference sequence). The CDR3 spans 17 residues. The V segment lost 3 bases and the J segment 0 bases; nucleotides outside the gene matches: 4. The CDR3 DNA is TGTGCCACCAGCAGCGGACTAGCGGGGGCGAACCAAGAGACCCAGTACTTC. Its protein is CATSSGLAGANQETQYF.

J is TRBJ1-5 and V is TRBV11-2; 9 nucleotides align to TRBD1. This CDR3 is 17 amino acids long. Germline CDR1 and CDR2: SGHAT and FQNNGV. V gave up 2 bases and J gave up 1 base; unmatched junction bases: 6. The CDR3 sequence: CASSLLGQGSSNQPQHF. CDR3 nucleotides: TGTGCCAGCAGCTTACTGGGACAGGGATCGAGCAATCAGCCCCAGCATTTT.

V gene TRBV27 combines with J gene TRBJ2-7, with a possible D match to TRBD2 (5 bases). The CDR3 totals 15 residues. CDR1 is MNHEY and CDR2 is SMNVEV in the germline V gene (reference sequence). Trimming shortened V by 5 bases and J by 3 bases, and 17 bases separated the two germline ends. CDR3 sequence (DNA): TGTGCCAGCAGTCCTCGAATCGGGGTTTACTACGAGCAGTACTTC. Translated: CASSPRIGVYYEQYF.

This sequence joins TRBV7-9 and TRBJ2-3; a possible D gene is TRBD1 (6 bases). CDR3 length: 16 amino acids. Germline lookup yields CDR1 SEHNR and CDR2 FQNEAQ (reference sequence). V lost 2 bases, J lost 2 bases, and 14 bases lay in between. In nucleotides, the CDR3 is TGTGCCAGCAGCTTAACCCGCAGGGGAAACACAGATACGCAGTATTTT. This encodes CASSLTRRGNTDTQYF.

The V gene is TRBV12-3 or TRBV12-4, the J gene TRBJ2-1; D unresolved. V was trimmed by 7 bases and J by 7 bases, leaving 20 bases between them. This CDR3 has 15 amino acids. CDR3 sequence reads: CASTDFWNNENEQFF. The CDR3 DNA reads as TGTGCCAGCACTGACTTCTGGAACAATGAGAATGAGCAGTTCTTC.

The V gene is TRBV12-3 or TRBV12-4, the J gene TRBJ2-7, with 13 bases fitting TRBD2. The junction had 4 bases not matched to a gene; V was cut back by 1 base and J by 7 bases. The CDR3 is 15 amino acids. The CDR3 is CASSLDGLAGEEQYF. The CDR3, as DNA: TGTGCCAGCAGTTTAGATGGACTAGCGGGAGAGGAGCAGTACTTC.

The chain employs TRBV11-2 and TRBJ2-6; no reliable D call. Germline CDR1 reads SGHAT; CDR2 reads FQNNGV. CDR3 length: 19 amino acids. V shed 5 bases and J shed 3 bases, with 23 bases lying between them. The CDR3 DNA reads TGTGCCAGCAGCCTAGGCGGCAGGTGGGGTTCGGTTGGGGCCAACGTCCTGACTTTC. Translating gives CASSLGGRWGSVGANVLTF.

This clonotype was seen a few times. This chain joins TRBV10-3 and TRBJ2-3; the D is unclear. CDR1 ENHRY and CDR2 SYGVKD come from the germline V gene. The ends were cut back, 6 bases at V and 1 base at J, with 8 bases in the middle. This CDR3 comprises 13 residues. The CDR3 loop is CAISVTGTDTQYF. Written as DNA, the CDR3 is TGTGCCATCAGCGTTACCGGCACAGATACGCAGTATTTT.

V is TRBV29-1 and J is TRBJ2-7; tentatively, D is TRBD1 (6 bases). The germline V gene encodes CDR1 SQVTM and CDR2 ANQGSEA. The CDR3 consists of 14 residues. The V end was cut by 0 bases, the J end by 1 base, with 10 bases between. The CDR3 DNA follows: TGCAGCGTTGAAGATGGGACACCTTCCTACGAGCAGTACTTC. Amino acid sequence: CSVEDGTPSYEQYF.

This clonotype was seen more than once but under ten times. The chain employs TRBV2 and TRBJ2-3; no definite D call. The CDR3 is 10 amino acids. V was shortened by 8 bases and J by 8 bases, with 8 bases between the two germline ends. Germline CDR1 is SNHLY and CDR2 is FYNNEI. The CDR3 DNA is TGTGCCAGCGCGATATCTACGCAGTATTTT. Residues: CASAISTQYF.

This clonotype was picked up a small number of times. The chain has TRBV7-2 and TRBJ2-3; 9 bases agree with TRBD2. The ends lost 1 base at V and 6 bases at J; junction bases unmatched: 5. The length of the CDR3 is 15 residues. Germline V gives CDR1 SGHTA, CDR2 FQGNSA. The CDR3 nucleotides are TGTGCCAGCAGCTTAGAAGCGGGGGGCTTCGATACGCAGTATTTT. Amino acid sequence: CASSLEAGGFDTQYF.

V and J are TRBV11-1 and TRBJ2-5; possibly TRBD2 for D (5 bases). The V end lost 0 bases, the J end lost 6 bases, and 17 bases lay between the germline ends. CDR3 length: 16 amino acids. Per the germline V gene, CDR1 is SGHAT and CDR2 is FQDESV (reference sequence). The CDR3 DNA sequence: TGTGCCAGCAGCTTAGCGTACGGAAGCCCGGGAAAGACCCAGTACTTC. It encodes CASSLAYGSPGKTQYF.

The chain has TRBV29-1 and TRBJ2-5; TRBD2 matches at 9 bases. This CDR3 is 13 amino acids long. Per germline, CDR1 SQVTM and CDR2 ANQGSEA. Trimming at V came to 4 bases and at J to 5 bases, leaving 5 bases not matched to a gene. DNA of the CDR3: TGCAGCGTTGGCGGGAGGGCCCGGGAGACCCAGTACTTC. As protein: CSVGGRARETQYF.

The chain is built from TRBV20-1 and TRBJ1-2; perhaps TRBD1 as D (5 bases). The CDR3 has 13 residues. Germline V gene data show CDR1 as DFQATT and CDR2 as SNEGSKA (reference sequence). V lost 2 bases and J lost 6, with 13 bases in between. The CDR3 DNA follows: TGCAGTGCTAGACCCTCCGCAGGGCATGGCTACACCTTC. Translation: CSARPSAGHGYTF.

This chain joins TRBV6-5 and TRBJ2-7; 9 bases align to TRBD2. Germline V gives CDR1 MNHEY, CDR2 SVGAGI. The CDR3 is made up of 16 amino acids. Losses at the gene ends were 4 bases for V and 6 bases for J; bases not matched to a gene: 13. The CDR3 DNA reads as TGTGCCAGCAGTTCGGGGCATGCGGGAGGGAGTGGCGAGCAGTACTTC. It codes for CASSSGHAGGSGEQYF.

The CDR3 coding sequence is TGCGCCAGCAGCTTAAAGCAGGGGTCGCATAATTCACCCCTCCACTTT. Translation gives CASSLKQGSHNSPLHF. The rearrangement links TRBV5-1 to TRBJ1-6; possible D gene TRBD1, 6 bases. Germline CDR1 reads SGHRS; CDR2 reads YFSETQ. The ends were cut back, 2 bases at V and 5 bases at J, with 14 bases in the middle. The CDR3 is 16 amino acids.